These T cell receptor beta chains were read from a single sample in a study of blood T cells in healthy people across ages. From the 5' RACE reads, TCRdb called clonotypes with MiXCR, one entry per CDR3 protein. The sample has around 1.1 million distinct CDR3 sequences, less than 45% seen once. The sample was blood. The receptor set was obtained from a man younger than 35 in good health. Both conserved end residues are part of each CDR3. The order of the fields is clone size, J gene, D gene, V gene, CDR3 protein, CDR3 DNA. The D gene is left open where the match is weak. Not every row has a clone size; where given, it reads once, few, many or a size class.

abundance: NA
j_gene: TRBJ1-1
d_gene: NA
v_gene: TRBV2
CDR3aa: CASSEGPKTTEAFF
CDR3nt: TGTGCCAGCAGTGAAGGGCCGAAGACCACTGAAGCTTTCTTT

abundance: NA
j_gene: TRBJ1-1
d_gene: NA
v_gene: TRBV29-1
CDR3aa: CSVELDAEAFF
CDR3nt: TGCAGCGTTGAATTGGATGCTGAAGCTTTCTTT

abundance: few
j_gene: TRBJ1-1
d_gene: TRBD1
v_gene: TRBV5-5
CDR3aa: CASSQRGQPNTEAFF
CDR3nt: TGTGCCAGCAGCCAAAGGGGACAGCCGAACACTGAAGCTTTCTTT

abundance: NA
j_gene: TRBJ2-2
d_gene: NA
v_gene: TRBV10-3
CDR3aa: CATTGTPNTGELFF
CDR3nt: TGTGCCACCACCGGGACACCCAACACCGGGGAGCTGTTTTTT

abundance: NA
j_gene: TRBJ2-1
d_gene: NA
v_gene: TRBV7-2
CDR3aa: CASSLWTEQETQFF
CDR3nt: TGTGCCAGCAGCTTATGGACGGAACAAGAGACCCAGTTCTTC

abundance: NA
j_gene: TRBJ2-2
d_gene: NA
v_gene: TRBV4-2
CDR3aa: CASSQEGGRPAGELFF
CDR3nt: TGTGCCAGCAGCCAAGAAGGAGGGAGGCCCGCCGGGGAGCTGTTTTTT

abundance: few
j_gene: TRBJ1-2
d_gene: TRBD1
v_gene: TRBV4-1
CDR3aa: CASSPEPGQGANYGYTF
CDR3nt: TGCGCCAGCAGCCCCGAGCCTGGACAGGGGGCTAACTATGGCTACACCTTC

abundance: few
j_gene: TRBJ1-1
d_gene: NA
v_gene: TRBV30
CDR3aa: CAWRMLDGPGLNTEAFF
CDR3nt: TGTGCCTGGAGGATGCTCGATGGGCCGGGGCTCAACACTGAAGCTTTCTTT

abundance: few
j_gene: TRBJ1-5
d_gene: NA
v_gene: TRBV4-2
CDR3aa: CASSQEAGDSNQPQHF
CDR3nt: TGTGCCAGCAGCCAAGAGGCGGGGGATAGCAATCAGCCCCAGCATTTT

abundance: NA
j_gene: TRBJ1-2
d_gene: TRBD1
v_gene: TRBV4-3
CDR3aa: CASSLETGESYGYTF
CDR3nt: TGCGCCAGCAGCCTGGAGACAGGGGAAAGCTATGGCTACACCTTC

abundance: NA
j_gene: TRBJ2-1
d_gene: TRBD2
v_gene: TRBV5-1
CDR3aa: CASSPGGAFYNEQFF
CDR3nt: TGCGCCAGCAGCCCCGGGGGGGCCTTCTACAATGAGCAGTTCTTC

abundance: NA
j_gene: TRBJ1-6
d_gene: NA
v_gene: TRBV27
CDR3aa: CASSSEGKNNSPLHF
CDR3nt: TGTGCCAGCAGTTCCGAAGGCAAAAATAATTCACCCCTCCACTTT

abundance: few
j_gene: TRBJ2-3
d_gene: NA
v_gene: TRBV7-9
CDR3aa: CASSLVAVPSTDTQYF
CDR3nt: TGTGCCAGCAGCTTAGTTGCGGTCCCTAGCACAGATACGCAGTATTTT